Shown below are 17 T cell receptor beta chains from a single sample sequenced in a study of blood T cell repertoires in COVID-19 (TCRdb year 2020). Library method: the immunoSEQ multiplex PCR assay. TCRdb retrieved this table from immuneACCESS and kept in-frame rearrangements only. Not all clones are present; in checked studies, unresolved V genes account for under half, and no reason is known for the remainder. Recorded for this sample are about 210,000 clones; 88% of them occurred a single time. The top ten constitute about 1.8% of the sample. The sample taken for sequencing was peripheral blood. These receptor sequences come from a man in his 70s with acute or convalescent COVID-19.

The rearrangement joins TRBV5-1 to TRBJ2-1, with D tentatively TRBD1 (5 bases). Germline CDR1 is SGHRS and CDR2 is YFSETQ. This CDR3 has 16 residues. V shed 1 base and J shed 0 bases, with 11 bases lying between them. For the CDR3, the DNA is TGCGCCAGCAGCTTGCGACCAGGGATCTCCTACAATGAGCAGTTCTTC. Translating it yields CASSLRPGISYNEQFF. The complete variable domain, with remaining parts taken from reference TRBV5-1 and TRBJ2-1, reads KAGVTQTPRYLIKTRGQQVTLSCSPISGHRSVSWYQQTPGQGLQFLFEYFSETQRNKGNFPGRFSGRQFSNSRSEMNVSTLELGDSALYLCASSLRPGISYNEQFFGPGTRLTVL.

The V and J genes are TRBV4-1 and TRBJ2-1, with 7 bases fitting TRBD1. From germline, CDR1 is MGHRA and CDR2 YSYEKL. The CDR3 spans 16 residues. V lost 4 bases, J lost 0 bases, and 6 bases stayed unmatched. In DNA, the CDR3 is TGCGCCAGCAGCCGGCCTGGGACAGACTCCTACAATGAGCAGTTCTTC. It codes for CASSRPGTDSYNEQFF.

The chain links TRBV5-1 to TRBJ2-5; 7 nucleotides match TRBD2. Trimming took 2 bases from V and 2 from J; bases not matched to a gene: 3. CDR3 length equals 14 residues. Germline CDR1 SGHRS, CDR2 YFSETQ. The DNA for the CDR3 is TGCGCCAGCAGCTTTTCGGGGGGACAAGAGACCCAGTACTTC. Encoded protein: CASSFSGGQETQYF. Looking up the rest from reference TRBV5-1 and TRBJ2-5 gives the full variable domain: KAGVTQTPRYLIKTRGQQVTLSCSPISGHRSVSWYQQTPGQGLQFLFEYFSETQRNKGNFPGRFSGRQFSNSRSEMNVSTLELGDSALYLCASSFSGGQETQYFGPGTRLLVL.

The chain couples TRBV11-3 to TRBJ1-1; 7 positions match TRBD1. V gave up 2 bases and J gave up 6 bases; unmatched junction bases: 0. CDR1 SGHNT and CDR2 YENEEA come from the germline V gene. The CDR3 sequence is 12 residues long. CDR3: CASSLQGAEAFF. CDR3 nucleotides: TGTGCCAGCAGCTTACAGGGGGCTGAAGCTTTCTTT.

This clone showed up just a few times. The genes are TRBV19 and TRBJ1-5; D remains ambiguous. V was cut by 3 bases and J by 0 bases, with 6 bases left in between. CDR1 and CDR2 (germline): LNHDA, SQIVND (reference sequence). This CDR3 comprises 14 residues. CDR3 in amino acids: CASSISYSNQPQHF. CDR3 DNA: TGTGCCAGTAGTATTAGTTATAGCAATCAGCCCCAGCATTTT.

The CDR3 region is CASSSPLGTSGSYEQYF. The CDR3 DNA reads as TGTGCCAGCAGCTCCCCCCTGGGGACTAGCGGGTCCTACGAGCAGTACTTC. The V call is TRBV7-9, the J call TRBJ2-7; 12 bases match TRBD2. The CDR3 loop spans 17 amino acids. Unmatched junction bases numbered 8, after V lost 4 bases and J lost 1 base. The germline V gene has CDR1 SEHNR and CDR2 FQNEAQ (reference sequence). Complete variable domain (other parts from reference TRBV7-9 and TRBJ2-7): DTGVSQNPRHKITKRGQNVTFRCDPISEHNRLYWYRQTLGQGPEFLTYFQNEAQLEKSRLLSDRFSAERPKGSFSTLEIQRTEQGDSAMYLCASSSPLGTSGSYEQYFGPGTRLTVT.

The chain uses TRBV25-1 and TRBJ2-7; 7 nucleotides line up with TRBD2. Losses at the gene ends were 3 bases for V and 3 bases for J; bases not matched to a gene: 2. The CDR3 contains 13 residues. The germline CDR1 and CDR2 sequences are MGHDK and SYGVNS. The CDR3 is CASSDWEGYEQYF. CDR3 DNA sequence: TGTGCCAGCAGTGACTGGGAGGGCTACGAGCAGTACTTC.

The count of this clone is one. The chain joins TRBV7-9 to TRBJ1-2, with a possible D match to TRBD1 (6 bases). With 5 bases removed from V and 8 bases from J, the gap between germline ends came to 18 bases. Germline lookup yields CDR1 SEHNR and CDR2 FQNEAQ (reference sequence). The CDR3 runs 14 residues. The CDR3 DNA reads TGTGCCAGCAGCCCGTCCGGGGGGCTCCGAGGCTACACCTTC. This translates into CASSPSGGLRGYTF.

The chain employs TRBV3-1 (or the pseudogene TRBV3-2) and TRBJ2-7; TRBD2 is a possible D gene (6 bases). Trimming pared 8 bases from V and 2 bases from J, leaving 16 bases between. The CDR3 runs 14 residues. Germline V gene sequence: CDR1 LGHDT, CDR2 YNNKEL (reference sequence). The CDR3, as DNA: TGTGCCAGCTCCTCGAGGGGAGGAGCCTACGAGCAGTACTTC. Translating it yields CASSSRGGAYEQYF.

This clone was picked up one time. The J gene is TRBJ1-6, the V gene TRBV25-1; D is possibly TRBD1 (5 bases). The CDR3 covers 15 residues. Germline values: CDR1 MGHDK, CDR2 SYGVNS. Deletions cut 2 bases from V and 4 bases from J, with 9 bases between. The CDR3 bases are TGTGCCAGCAGTGAACAGGGAATTTATAATTCACCCCTCCACTTT. Protein product: CASSEQGIYNSPLHF.

This rearrangement joins TRBV29-1 to TRBJ1-2; tentatively, D is TRBD1 (6 bases). This CDR3 contains 11 residues. Trimming removed 6 bases from V and 6 bases from J, with 11 bases in between. Looked up from germline, CDR1 is SQVTM and CDR2 is ANQGSEA. CDR3 in amino acids: CSVKGGDGYTF. The DNA for the CDR3 is TGCAGCGTCAAAGGGGGGGATGGCTACACCTTC.

This chain uses TRBV28 with TRBJ2-5; no definite D call. The V end lost 3 bases, the J end lost 4 bases, and 6 bases lay between the germline ends. CDR1 and CDR2 from the germline V gene are MDHEN and SYDVKM. CDR3 size: 12 residues. The CDR3 spells CASSLSLETQYF. DNA of the CDR3: TGTGCCAGCAGTTTGAGCTTAGAGACCCAGTACTTC.

The J gene is TRBJ1-1, the V gene TRBV10-3; D may be TRBD1 (6 bases). This CDR3 region has 14 residues. Germline assignment: CDR1 ENHRY and CDR2 SYGVKD. V was pared by 4 bases and J by 1 base, with 10 bases between. This CDR3 is CAISGGQSNTEAFF. CDR3 DNA: TGTGCCATCAGTGGCGGACAGTCGAACACTGAAGCTTTCTTT.

J is TRBJ2-7 and V is TRBV11-1; D perhaps matches TRBD1 (6 bases). CDR3 length: 14 amino acids. The V end lost 2 bases, the J end lost 7 bases, and 15 bases lay between the germline ends. CDR1 SGHAT and CDR2 FQDESV come from the germline V gene (reference sequence). The CDR3: CASSLLPGEGEQYF. CDR3 bases: TGTGCCAGCAGCTTACTACCAGGGGAAGGTGAGCAGTACTTC. Complete variable domain (other parts from reference TRBV11-1 and TRBJ2-7): EAEVAQSPRYKITEKSQAVAFWCDPISGHATLYWYRQILGQGPELLVQFQDESVVDDSQLPKDRFSAERLKGVDSTLKIQPAELGDSAMYLCASSLLPGEGEQYFGPGTRLTVT.

The chain carries TRBV28 and TRBJ1-1; D remains unclear. The V and J ends lost 5 bases and 0 bases respectively, with 10 bases between them. Germline V gene data show CDR1 as MDHEN and CDR2 as SYDVKM. The CDR3 totals 14 residues. The CDR3 nucleotides are TGTGCCAGCAGTCTAGCAGGCGTGAACACTGAAGCTTTCTTT. This encodes CASSLAGVNTEAFF.

V gene TRBV15 combines with J gene TRBJ1-4, with 7 nucleotides matching TRBD1. The germline CDR1 and CDR2 sequences are LNHNV and YYDKDF (reference sequence). Losses at the gene ends were 4 bases for V and 6 bases for J; bases not matched to a gene: 14. The CDR3 totals 17 residues. CDR3: CATSNMGQRYGDEKLFF. CDR3 nucleotide sequence: TGTGCCACCAGCAATATGGGACAGAGGTACGGGGATGAAAAACTGTTTTTT.

The rearrangement links TRBV11-2 to TRBJ2-3, with unresolved D. This CDR3 region has 15 residues. Trimming cost V 2 bases and J 4 bases, with 13 bases left between them. Germline V gives CDR1 SGHAT, CDR2 FQNNGV. CDR3 sequence reads: CASSLTQQAADTQYF. In nucleotides, the CDR3 is TGTGCCAGCAGCTTAACACAGCAGGCCGCAGATACGCAGTATTTT.